A single sample is the source of the 16 T cell receptor beta chains below, sequenced in a study of blood T cell repertoires in COVID-19. Assay used: immunoSEQ multiplex PCR; TCRdb lists only in-frame clones, some missing. This sample has 120,000 or so clones, with about four fifths found just once. Sequenced sample: peripheral blood. All receptors derive from a woman aged 70 to 79 with acute or convalescent COVID-19.

The chain links TRBV6-5 to TRBJ1-1; D uncertain. Trimming cost V 0 bases and J 0 bases, with 8 bases left between them. This CDR3 spans 15 amino acids. Germline V gene sequence: CDR1 MNHEY, CDR2 SVGAGI. CDR3 DNA sequence: TGTGCCAGCAGTTACTCGGCAGTCGTGAACACTGAAGCTTTCTTT. Translating gives CASSYSAVVNTEAFF.

V is TRBV7-9 and J is TRBJ1-2; 7 bases map to TRBD1. Germline assignment: CDR1 SEHNR and CDR2 FQNEAQ (reference sequence). V lost 6 bases, J lost 2 bases, and 9 bases stayed unmatched. The CDR3 length is 15 residues. Here the CDR3 DNA reads TGTGCCAGCAGGGGTGAACTGACAGGGAACTATGGCTACACCTTC. It codes for CASRGELTGNYGYTF.

J is TRBJ2-7 and V is TRBV19; TRBD1 agrees at 8 bases. The V segment lost 6 bases and the J segment 3 bases; nucleotides outside the gene matches: 7. The germline V gene has CDR1 LNHDA and CDR2 SQIVND (reference sequence). The CDR3 runs 14 residues. CDR3 nucleotides: TGTGCCAGTAGCCCGAGGACAGGGCTCTACGAGCAGTACTTC. Protein: CASSPRTGLYEQYF.

CDR3: CASSGRGAGNTEAFF. Written as DNA, the CDR3 is TGTGCCAGCAGCGGACGTGGGGCGGGAAACACTGAAGCTTTCTTT. This rearrangement joins TRBV9 to TRBJ1-1; a weak D match, TRBD1 (5 bases). The CDR3 runs to 15 residues. Germline V gives CDR1 SGDLS, CDR2 YYNGEE. Trimming took off 3 bases at V and 2 bases at J, with 14 bases between the two ends.

The genes are TRBV11-3 and TRBJ1-4; D is ambiguous. The CDR3 consists of 19 residues. In germline, CDR1 is SGHNT, CDR2 YENEEA. V was cut by 2 bases and J by 8 bases, with 27 bases left in between. CDR3: CASSLWAPTGFRGEEKLFF. CDR3 sequence (DNA): TGTGCCAGCAGCTTATGGGCCCCCACCGGGTTTCGGGGAGAGGAAAAACTGTTTTTT. The entire variable domain, with the rest obtained from reference TRBV11-3 and TRBJ1-4, is as follows: EAGVVQSPRYKIIEKKQPVAFWCNPISGHNTLYWYLQNLGQGPELLIRYENEEAVDDSQLPKDRFSAERLKGVDSTLKIQPAELGDSAVYLCASSLWAPTGFRGEEKLFFGSGTQLSVL.

The chain uses TRBV18 and TRBJ1-1; 7 bases align to TRBD1. The J segment lost 1 base and the V segment lost 4 bases, leaving 9 bases of the junction unmatched. The CDR3 is 16 residues long. The V gene's germline CDR1 is KGHSH and CDR2 LQKENI. In nucleotides, the CDR3 is TGTGCCAGCTCACTCAATTCAGGGGGATCGAACACTGAAGCTTTCTTT. Its protein is CASSLNSGGSNTEAFF.

This clone was recorded a few times. The chain has TRBV7-2 and TRBJ1-2; D gene uncertain. The CDR3 has 13 amino acids. Germline V gene lookup returns CDR1 SGHTA and CDR2 FQGNSA. Trimming left V 0 bases short and J 6 bases short, with 8 bases between. The DNA for the CDR3 is TGTGCCAGCAGCTTAGCAACTAGGGATGGCTACACCTTC. Protein sequence: CASSLATRDGYTF.

V usage is TRBV2 and J usage is TRBJ2-2; D unresolved. Germline CDR1 and CDR2: SNHLY and FYNNEI. The CDR3 has 12 residues. The ends were cut back, 4 bases at V and 4 bases at J, with 4 bases in the middle. CDR3: CASSAGTGELFF. The CDR3 DNA is TGTGCCAGCAGTGCGGGCACCGGGGAGCTGTTTTTT.

The sample holds one count of this clone. V is TRBV28 and J is TRBJ2-3, with 7 bases identical to TRBD1. Germline values: CDR1 MDHEN, CDR2 SYDVKM. The CDR3 is 15 residues long. Trimming cost V 6 bases and J 5 bases; bases outside gene matches: 11. The CDR3 DNA reads as TGTGCCAGCAGCCCAGACAGGGTAGCAGAAGATACGCAGTATTTT. Its protein is CASSPDRVAEDTQYF.

This clone was observed a handful of times. Other nucleotide sequences from this sample produce the same CDR3. The chain has TRBV7-2 and TRBJ2-3, with unresolved D. CDR3 length: 14 residues. Trimming pared 5 bases from V and 0 bases from J, leaving 9 bases between. From germline, CDR1 is SGHTA and CDR2 FQGNSA. CDR3 nucleotide sequence: TGTGCCAGCAGCCTAACCTCTAGCACAGATACGCAGTATTTT. It is translated as CASSLTSSTDTQYF.

As for this clone: Mismatch with germline at one junction end may stem from a read error. The chain couples TRBV14 to TRBJ1-1; D unresolved. This CDR3 is 14 amino acids long. Looked up from germline, CDR1 is SGHDN and CDR2 is FVKESK. CDR3 sequence reads: CASSEDIAGSEAFF. In nucleotides, the CDR3 is TGTGCCAGCAGCGAAGACATAGCGGGAAGTGAAGCTTTCTTT.

This clone was counted only a few times. The rearrangement links TRBV10-3 to TRBJ1-3; no definite D call. The CDR3 has 14 amino acids. The V and J ends lost 7 bases and 0 bases respectively, with 10 bases between them. Germline V gene lookup returns CDR1 ENHRY and CDR2 SYGVKD. The CDR3 DNA is TGTGCCATCACCGCGGGCCACTCTGGAAACACCATATATTTT. This gives the protein CAITAGHSGNTIYF.

V is TRBV6-5 and J is TRBJ1-2; TRBD1 agrees at 7 bases. With 7 bases clipped from V and 5 bases from J, the junction kept 7 bases outside the gene matches. Germline CDR1 reads MNHEY; CDR2 reads SVGAGI. The CDR3 is 13 residues long. The CDR3 nucleotides are TGTGCCAGCACCTCGGGACAGACTTATGGCTACACCTTC. Translated, it gives CASTSGQTYGYTF.

V and J are TRBV21-1 and TRBJ1-2; the DNA was not used to check the table's D call, TRBD1. TRBV21-1 is flagged as a pseudogene. CDR3 length: 13 amino acids. CDR3 nucleotides: TGTGCCAGCAGCAAAGAAAGGGACAGTGGCTACACCTTC. Its translation: CASSKERDSGYTF.

In regard to this clone: This specimen includes other DNA sequences encoding the same CDR3. The chain carries TRBV6-5 and TRBJ1-1; 9 positions match TRBD1. The CDR3 has 13 residues. From germline, CDR1 is MNHEY and CDR2 SVGAGI. The V segment lost 6 bases and the J segment 5 bases; nucleotides outside the gene matches: 4. The CDR3 DNA follows: TGTGCCAGCAGCCCGACAGGGGGGACTGAAGCTTTCTTT. Residues: CASSPTGGTEAFF.

The V call is TRBV30, the J call TRBJ1-2, with TRBD1 identical over 8 bases. With 8 bases clipped from V and 3 bases from J, the junction kept 11 bases outside the gene matches. This CDR3 region has 14 residues. The germline gives CDR1 GTSNPN, CDR2 SVGIG (reference sequence). DNA of the CDR3: TGTGCCGGGCTACCACAGGGGGGATACTATGGCTACACCTTC. This codes for CAGLPQGGYYGYTF.